The 8 T cell receptor beta chains given below trace back to one sample, sequenced in a study of shared T cell receptors in the human thymus. The repertoire was sequenced with immunoSEQ multiplex PCR; TCRdb's copy has only in-frame clones and lacks some. Found here are about 660,000 clones, 80% to 90% of them singletons; the top ten hold 0.0094%. These records were also assigned to another study, of human thymus T cells.

The sample comprised thymocytes. These receptors originate from a boy in the first two years of life with a congenital heart defect.

The V and J genes are TRBV2 and TRBJ1-2, with a possible D match to TRBD1 (6 bases). The CDR3 has 12 amino acids. V was clipped by 5 bases and J by 7 bases, with 11 bases between them. Germline V gene sequence: CDR1 SNHLY, CDR2 FYNNEI. CDR3 protein: CASSSRGLGYTF. Written as DNA, the CDR3 is TGTGCCAGCAGTTCCAGGGGTCTTGGCTACACCTTC.

Points on this clone: The same CDR3 arises from other DNA sequences in this sample as well. J is TRBJ2-3 and V is TRBV28; D is unresolved. The CDR3 runs to 11 residues. The V end was cut by 3 bases, the J end by 5 bases, with 3 bases between. Germline V gives CDR1 MDHEN, CDR2 SYDVKM. The CDR3: CASSFLDTQYF. CDR3 bases: TGTGCCAGCAGTTTCCTAGATACGCAGTATTTT.

The gene calls are TRBV4-1 and TRBJ2-5, with 9 bases identical to TRBD1. Germline trimming cut 1 base from V and 5 bases from J; bases unmatched to any gene: 8. The CDR3 contains 16 residues. From germline, CDR1 is MGHRA and CDR2 YSYEKL. In DNA form, the CDR3 reads TGCGCCAGCAGCCAAGGCACAGGGGGCGATGACGAGACCCAGTACTTC. It encodes CASSQGTGGDDETQYF.

V and J are TRBV4-2 and TRBJ2-6; unclear D gene. CDR1 LGHNA and CDR2 YNFKEQ come from the germline V gene. V was clipped by 2 bases and J by 0 bases, with 14 bases between them. This CDR3 is built from 18 residues. CDR3 loop: CASSQTPHHPSGANVLTF. CDR3 bases: TGTGCCAGCAGCCAAACACCCCATCATCCCTCTGGGGCCAACGTCCTGACTTTC.

V usage is TRBV9 and J usage is TRBJ1-1; weak D call: TRBD1 (6 bases). This CDR3 is built from 21 residues. Per the germline V gene, CDR1 is SGDLS and CDR2 is YYNGEE. Trimming took 0 bases from V and 2 from J, leaving 29 bases between them. Here the CDR3 DNA reads TGTGCCAGCAGCGTAGGCCCCTTACCCCCAACACAGGGCGTGGGTAACACTGAAGCTTTCTTT. This sequence encodes CASSVGPLPPTQGVGNTEAFF.

This chain joins TRBV5-8 and TRBJ2-7; 10 bases are a match to TRBD1. After removal of 9 bases from V and 6 bases from J, the junction contained 12 bases not matched to a gene. Germline V CDR1 and CDR2: SGHTS, YDEGEE. The CDR3 runs 14 residues. CDR3: CATPEPGQGSEQYF. In DNA, the CDR3 is TGTGCCACCCCAGAACCGGGACAGGGGTCCGAGCAGTACTTC.

The J gene is TRBJ2-4, the V gene TRBV5-1, with TRBD2 matching over 16 bases. The CDR3 covers 19 residues. J was trimmed by 4 bases and V by 3 bases; bases with no gene match: 10. Germline V CDR1 and CDR2: SGHRS, YFSETQ. DNA for the CDR3: TGCGCCAGCAGCTGGGGGACTAGCGGGAGGGAGATATTAAAAAACATTCAGTACTTC. Amino acid sequence: CASSWGTSGREILKNIQYF.

This chain joins TRBV11-3 and TRBJ2-1, with TRBD2 matching 12 bases. CDR1 and CDR2 from the germline V gene are SGHNT and YENEEA. The CDR3 sequence is 16 residues long. Trimming removed 5 bases from V and 6 bases from J; junction bases left unmatched: 8. The CDR3 spells CASSKSTSGRSNEQFF. CDR3 nucleotide sequence: TGTGCCAGCAGCAAATCGACTAGCGGGAGAAGCAATGAGCAGTTCTTC.